Listed below are T cell receptor beta chains from one sample, sequenced in a study of glioma-infiltrating T cells after dendritic cell vaccination. The repertoire was sequenced with immunoSEQ multiplex PCR; TCRdb's copy has only in-frame clones and lacks some. The sample lists tens of thousands of clones; around nine tenths were seen once. The sample consisted of blood, taken after dendritic cell vaccination. Every receptor here comes from a human donor with glioblastoma. Each CDR3 is given with its conserved first and last residue. D genes are given only for firm matches. Size values are once, few and many counts, or a class for expanded clones, and some rows have none.

13	TRBV6-6	NA	NA	TRBJ2-7	CASSYEERGEQYF	TGTGCCAGCAGTTACGAGGAGAGAGGGGAGCAGTACTTC
14	TRBV7-9	NA	NA	TRBJ2-4	CASSLGPSGNIQYF	TGTGCCAGCAGCTTAGGACCCTCGGGAAACATTCAGTACTTC
15	TRBV27	NA	NA	TRBJ2-7	CASSLRGLASYEQYF	TGTGCCAGCAGTTTAAGAGGATTAGCTTCCTACGAGCAGTACTTC
12	TRBV6-6	NA	NA	TRBJ2-7	CATRTDSYEQYF	TGTGCCACGCGGACTGACTCCTACGAGCAGTACTTC
14	TRBV5-1	NA	NA	TRBJ2-5	CASSLGAAQETQYF	TGCGCCAGCAGCTTGGGGGCAGCTCAAGAGACCCAGTACTTC
16	TRBV4-1	NA	NA	TRBJ2-2	CASSLLGQGNTGELFF	TGCGCCAGCAGTTTATTAGGGCAGGGAAACACCGGGGAGCTGTTTTTT
15	TRBV6-6	TRBD1	NA	TRBJ1-3	CASSSTGGSGNTIYF	TGTGCCAGCAGTTCCACAGGGGGCTCTGGAAACACCATATATTTT
15	TRBV7-3	TRBD2	NA	TRBJ2-1	CASSLAGGQGNEQFF	TGTGCCAGCAGCCTAGCGGGAGGGCAGGGCAATGAGCAGTTCTTC
15	TRBV4-3	TRBD2	NA	TRBJ2-7	CASSPGLAGTYEQYF	TGCGCCAGCAGCCCAGGACTAGCGGGTACTTACGAGCAGTACTTC
14	TRBV13	NA	once	TRBJ2-5	CASSLPGEGWEQYF	TGTGCCAGCAGCTTACCGGGGGAAGGCTGGGAGCAGTACTTC
13	TRBV7-2	TRBD1	NA	TRBJ1-1	CASSVKQGIEAFF	TGTGCCAGCAGCGTAAAACAGGGGATTGAAGCTTTCTTT
15	TRBV5-6	NA	NA	TRBJ1-2	CASSPIGGGRYGYTF	TGTGCCAGCAGCCCCATTGGGGGGGGCCGGTATGGCTACACCTTC
13	TRBV28	NA	NA	TRBJ1-2	CASSLTGGSGYTF	TGTGCCAGCAGTCTAACGGGGGGCAGTGGCTACACCTTC
17	TRBV4-2	TRBD2	NA	TRBJ2-7	CASSQARLAGPSYEQYF	TGTGCCAGCAGCCAAGCGCGTCTAGCGGGGCCCTCCTACGAGCAGTACTTC
12	TRBV5-1	NA	NA	TRBJ1-1	CASSPRGTEAFF	TGCGCCAGCAGCCCCCGGGGAACTGAAGCTTTCTTT
15	TRBV7-9	NA	NA	TRBJ1-2	CASSLINREDYGYTF	TGTGCCAGCAGCTTAATCAACAGGGAAGACTATGGCTACACCTTC
15	TRBV7-9	NA	NA	TRBJ2-3	CASSPTGTPTDTQYF	TGTGCCAGCAGCCCCACCGGGACTCCCACAGATACGCAGTATTTT
17	TRBV11-3	NA	NA	TRBJ2-5	CASSRFARGMDQETQYF	TGTGCCAGCAGCCGATTCGCACGGGGGATGGACCAAGAGACCCAGTACTTC
13	TRBV19	NA	NA	TRBJ1-1	CASSIDRDTEAFF	TGTGCCAGTAGTATAGACAGGGACACTGAAGCTTTCTTT
14	TRBV25-1	NA	NA	TRBJ1-6	CASSEFLYNSPLHF	TGTGCCAGCAGTGAATTTCTATATAATTCACCCCTCCACTTT
16	TRBV4-1	TRBD1	NA	TRBJ1-1	CASSQGSGTGNTEAFF	TGCGCCAGCAGCCAAGGGTCCGGGACAGGGAACACTGAAGCTTTCTTT
13	TRBV27	NA	NA	TRBJ2-7	CASSSLSSYEQYF	TGTGCCAGCAGTTCCCTGAGCTCCTACGAGCAGTACTTC
14	TRBV5-4	NA	NA	TRBJ2-2	CASSLASSAGELFF	TGTGCCAGCAGCTTGGCTAGCAGTGCCGGGGAGCTGTTTTTT
16	TRBV5-1	TRBD1	NA	TRBJ1-1	CASSSGQGLLNTEAFF	TGCGCCAGCAGCTCCGGACAGGGCCTCTTGAACACTGAAGCTTTCTTT
14	TRBV7-2	NA	NA	TRBJ1-1	CASSLMSLETEAFF	TGTGCCAGCAGCTTAATGAGCCTCGAGACTGAAGCTTTCTTT
16	TRBV7-9	TRBD2	NA	TRBJ2-5	CASSLGLAGSQETQYF	TGTGCCAGCAGCCTTGGACTAGCGGGGTCCCAAGAGACCCAGTACTTC
13	TRBV5-1	NA	NA	TRBJ1-2	CASSYGGNYGYTF	TGCGCCAGCAGCTACGGAGGAAACTATGGCTACACCTTC
15	TRBV11-2	NA	NA	TRBJ1-3	CASSLDGRAGNTIYF	TGTGCCAGCAGCTTAGATGGGAGAGCTGGAAACACCATATATTTT
14	TRBV2	TRBD1	NA	TRBJ2-3	CASLSTGAADTQYF	TGTGCCAGCCTCTCAACAGGGGCCGCAGATACGCAGTATTTT
14	TRBV28	TRBD1	NA	TRBJ2-1	CASIWTGIYNEQFF	TGTGCCAGCATATGGACAGGGATCTACAATGAGCAGTTCTTC
13	TRBV7-3	TRBD2	NA	TRBJ2-3	CASSPSTSDTQYF	TGTGCCAGCAGCCCCTCGACTAGCGATACGCAGTATTTT
13	TRBV5-4	TRBD1	NA	TRBJ2-1	CASSPGQWNEQFF	TGTGCCAGCAGCCCGGGACAGTGGAATGAGCAGTTCTTC
13	TRBV7-9	TRBD2	NA	TRBJ2-1	CASSFGGVVEQFF	TGTGCCAGCAGCTTTGGGGGGGTGGTTGAGCAGTTCTTC
15	TRBV30	NA	NA	TRBJ1-3	CAWTEGTSSGNTIYF	TGTGCCTGGACGGAGGGGACTAGCTCTGGAAACACCATATATTTT
14	TRBV6-5	NA	many	TRBJ2-7	CASSRDGQFYEQYF	TGTGCCAGCAGTCGCGACGGACAGTTCTACGAGCAGTACTTC
13	TRBV6-5	TRBD2	once	TRBJ2-2	CASSRTSSGELFF	TGTGCCAGCAGCCGGACTAGTTCCGGGGAGCTGTTTTTT
13	TRBV7-9	TRBD1	NA	TRBJ1-2	CASSRQGVDGYTF	TGTGCCAGCAGCCGACAGGGTGTTGATGGCTACACCTTC
15	TRBV7-9	TRBD1	NA	TRBJ1-5	CASSPDRVEGQPQHF	TGTGCCAGCAGCCCCGACAGGGTTGAAGGTCAGCCCCAGCATTTT
16	TRBV5-1	TRBD2	NA	TRBJ2-3	CASSIGLAGGTDTQYF	TGCGCCAGCAGCATAGGACTAGCGGGGGGCACAGATACGCAGTATTTT
15	TRBV5-5	TRBD1	NA	TRBJ2-3	CASSPHRGRTDTQYF	TGTGCCAGCAGCCCACACAGGGGGCGGACAGATACGCAGTATTTT
16	TRBV5-6	NA	NA	TRBJ2-5	CASSLAAGGGRQTQYF	TGTGCCAGCAGCTTGGCCGCTGGGGGGGGCCGGCAGACCCAGTACTTC
12	TRBV2	TRBD1	NA	TRBJ2-5	CAGRDREKTQYF	TGTGCCGGCCGGGACAGGGAAAAGACCCAGTACTTC
14	TRBV6-5	NA	NA	TRBJ1-2	CASSYSRRNYGYTF	TGTGCCAGCAGTTACTCGAGAAGAAACTATGGCTACACCTTC
16	TRBV7-3	NA	NA	TRBJ2-1	CASSFPTRGGYNEQFF	TGTGCCAGCAGCTTCCCGACAAGGGGGGGCTACAATGAGCAGTTCTTC
16	TRBV7-9	NA	once	TRBJ1-1	CASSPSRWGADTEAFF	TGTGCCAGCAGCCCGAGCAGGTGGGGCGCGGACACTGAAGCTTTCTTT
14	TRBV9	NA	NA	TRBJ2-7	CASSVSGQTLEQYF	TGTGCCAGCAGCGTATCTGGACAGACCCTCGAGCAGTACTTC
15	TRBV9	NA	once	TRBJ2-7	CASSVASGYTYEQYF	TGTGCCAGCAGCGTAGCGAGCGGGTACACCTACGAGCAGTACTTC
13	TRBV2	NA	NA	TRBJ2-3	CASSDRSTDTQYF	TGTGCCAGCAGTGATCGTAGCACAGATACGCAGTATTTT
13	TRBV5-1	TRBD1	NA	TRBJ1-2	CASSLGDSYGYTF	TGCGCCAGCAGCTTGGGGGACAGCTATGGCTACACCTTC
14	TRBV10-3	TRBD2	NA	TRBJ2-3	CAISRTSGENTQYF	TGTGCCATCAGTAGGACTAGCGGTGAGAATACGCAGTATTTT
13	TRBV5-6	NA	NA	TRBJ1-2	CASSLRFTGSYTF	TGTGCCAGCAGCTTGAGGTTTACAGGGAGCTACACCTTC
15	TRBV6-1	NA	NA	TRBJ2-5	CASSEWDTIVETQYF	TGTGCCAGCAGTGAATGGGACACAATCGTAGAGACCCAGTACTTC
14	TRBV19	TRBD1	NA	TRBJ1-2	CASSAATGGYGYTF	TGTGCCAGTAGTGCAGCGACAGGGGGCTATGGCTACACCTTC
13	TRBV10-2	TRBD1	NA	TRBJ1-1	CASNDRVGFQAFF	TGCGCCAGCAATGACAGGGTAGGGTTTCAAGCTTTCTTT
15	TRBV5-1	NA	NA	TRBJ1-5	CASSRFDSSNQPQHF	TGCGCCAGCAGCCGATTCGACAGTAGCAATCAGCCCCAGCATTTT
15	TRBV5-6	NA	NA	TRBJ1-2	CASSLARGTYYGYTF	TGTGCCAGCAGCTTGGCCAGGGGAACATACTATGGCTACACCTTC
17	TRBV5-4	TRBD2	NA	TRBJ2-2	CASSPNLAGGLTGELFF	TGTGCCAGCAGCCCCAACCTAGCGGGAGGACTCACCGGGGAGCTGTTTTTT
13	TRBV10-1	NA	NA	TRBJ2-7	CAPRSRALHEQYF	TGCGCCCCCCGGAGCAGGGCCTTACACGAGCAGTACTTC